The next 9 T cell receptor beta chains were all read from a single sample in a study of T cell repertoires in cytomegalovirus infection. One entry per CDR3 protein results from TCRdb running MiXCR on the reads. The sample has roughly 760,000 distinct CDR3 sequences; roughly 36% are singletons. The sequenced sample consisted of PBMCs. These receptors all come from a human donor in good health (CMV status not recorded). Some clones in this sample may be carry-over from other donors' samples.

This chain uses TRBV5-1 with TRBJ2-1; TRBD2 is a possible D gene (6 bases). CDR3 size: 14 residues. Per germline, CDR1 SGHRS and CDR2 YFSETQ. Deletions cut 3 bases from V and 4 bases from J, with 11 bases between. The CDR3 DNA follows: TGCGCCAGCAGCTGGGGGGAACGATACAATGAGCAGTTCTTC. It specifies CASSWGERYNEQFF.

V is TRBV7-2 and J is TRBJ2-3; 8 bases fit TRBD2. Germline V gene data show CDR1 as SGHTA and CDR2 as FQGNSA. The CDR3 loop spans 14 amino acids. Trimming at V came to 6 bases and at J to 4 bases, leaving 6 bases not matched to a gene. CDR3 DNA: TGTGCCAGCAGACCAGCGGGAGTCCCAGATACGCAGTATTTT. This gives the protein CASRPAGVPDTQYF.

V usage is TRBV19 and J usage is TRBJ2-1; no clear D. Germline V gives CDR1 LNHDA, CDR2 SQIVND (reference sequence). The CDR3 totals 15 residues. The V end was cut by 1 base, the J end by 6 bases, with 13 bases between. The CDR3 sequence is CASSIALGYSNEQFF. Here the CDR3 DNA reads TGTGCCAGTAGTATAGCTCTCGGGTACAGCAATGAGCAGTTCTTC.

The V call is TRBV5-1, the J call TRBJ2-7; D remains ambiguous. Germline CDR1 SGHRS, CDR2 YFSETQ. Deletions cut 0 bases from V and 4 bases from J, with 11 bases between. This CDR3 comprises 14 residues. The CDR3 loop reads CASSLVVAAYEQYF. Written as DNA, the CDR3 is TGCGCCAGCAGCTTGGTGGTGGCAGCATACGAGCAGTACTTC.

The chain uses TRBV19 and TRBJ2-2; TRBD1 matches at 9 bases. The germline V gene has CDR1 LNHDA and CDR2 SQIVND (reference sequence). CDR3 length: 15 residues. With 8 bases clipped from V and 1 base from J, the junction kept 5 bases outside the gene matches. The CDR3 DNA is TGTGCCAGTTGGCGACAGGGGGGGAACACCGGGGAGCTGTTTTTT. Amino acids: CASWRQGGNTGELFF.

Remarks on this clonotype: The CDR3 ends on some other residue instead of the conserved phenylalanine or tryptophan, so this is likely a read error. The V call is TRBV5-1, the J call TRBJ2-7; 9 bases are a match to TRBD1. The CDR3 sequence is 15 residues long. V lost 2 bases to trimming and J lost 5 bases; unmatched junction nucleotides: 8. Germline V gene sequence: CDR1 SGHRS, CDR2 YFSETQ. The CDR3 bases are TGCGCCAGCAGCTTTACAAACAGGGGGCACGACGAGCAGTACTTA. Protein product: CASSFTNRGHDEQYL.

Only a few counts were recorded for this clonotype. The chain joins TRBV5-4 to TRBJ1-5; possibly TRBD1 for D (6 bases). Germline loops: CDR1 SGHNT, CDR2 YYREEE (reference sequence). This CDR3 spans 15 amino acids. With 0 bases removed from V and 6 bases from J, the gap between germline ends came to 13 bases. The CDR3 reads CASSLDGGFGQPQHF. The CDR3 DNA sequence: TGTGCCAGCAGCTTGGATGGGGGCTTCGGTCAGCCCCAGCATTTT.

V gene TRBV12-3 or TRBV12-4 combines with J gene TRBJ2-1, with TRBD1 matching 9 bases. The CDR3 is 16 residues long. V shed 5 bases, J shed 4 bases, and the junction held 9 bases outside the gene matches. The DNA for the CDR3 is TGTGCCAGCAGTCACATCCGGGACAGGGTATACAATGAGCAGTTCTTC. Its translation is CASSHIRDRVYNEQFF.

This clonotype was counted between two and nine times. The gene calls are TRBV27 and TRBJ1-5; 7 positions match TRBD1. The germline V gene has CDR1 MNHEY and CDR2 SMNVEV (reference sequence). V lost 4 bases to trimming and J lost 0 bases; unmatched junction nucleotides: 6. The CDR3 covers 16 residues. The CDR3 sequence: CASSSSGGGSNQPQHF. The CDR3 coding sequence is TGTGCCAGCAGTTCCTCAGGGGGTGGTAGCAATCAGCCCCAGCATTTT.